Shown below are 11 T cell receptor beta chains from a single sample sequenced in a study of blood T cell repertoires in COVID-19. Here immunoSEQ multiplex PCR was the method, and the copy in TCRdb shows in-frame clones only, minus some. The sample lists some 150,000 clones, approximately 89% occurring once. The sequenced sample consisted of PBMCs or T cells enriched from blood (not recorded which). These receptors were taken from a woman aged 18-29 years who had recovered from COVID-19.

The J gene is TRBJ2-7, the V gene TRBV10-3; no firm D call. Germline-derived CDR1 and CDR2 are ENHRY and SYGVKD. This CDR3 has 15 residues. Deletions cut 2 bases from V and 0 bases from J, with 11 bases between. The CDR3 bases are TGTGCCATCAGTGAGAGCGAGGCTAGCTCCTACGAGCAGTACTTC. This sequence encodes CAISESEASSYEQYF.

The gene calls are TRBV28 and TRBJ2-5; D is possibly TRBD1 (6 bases). The CDR3 has 15 amino acids. The ends were cut back, 4 bases at V and 4 bases at J, with 16 bases in the middle. From germline, CDR1 is MDHEN and CDR2 SYDVKM. The CDR3 region is CASSSHRESPETQYF. In DNA, the CDR3 is TGTGCCAGCAGTTCTCACAGGGAATCGCCAGAGACCCAGTACTTC.

The chain combines TRBV7-9 with TRBJ2-1, with 12 bases fitting TRBD2. Per the germline V gene, CDR1 is SEHNR and CDR2 is FQNEAQ (reference sequence). V lost 4 bases and J lost 0; bases outside the gene matches: 7. The CDR3 consists of 18 residues. The CDR3 reads CASSSGLAGHLSYNEQFF. CDR3 DNA: TGTGCCAGCAGCTCCGGACTAGCGGGACACCTCTCCTACAATGAGCAGTTCTTC.

The CDR3 protein is CASSSLSTGSSSYEQYF. The CDR3 DNA reads TGTGCCAGCAGCTCCCTTTCGACCGGGTCCAGCTCCTACGAGCAGTACTTC. The chain is built from TRBV7-9 and TRBJ2-7; D is unclear. Between the trimmed V and J ends, which lost 4 bases and 0 bases, there was a span of 19 bases. CDR1 is SEHNR, CDR2 FQNEAQ, per germline (reference sequence). The CDR3 is 17 residues long.

The rearrangement joins TRBV18 to TRBJ2-7; 7 bases map to TRBD1. Germline V gene data show CDR1 as KGHSH and CDR2 as LQKENI. The CDR3 has 17 amino acids. The V gene end was trimmed by 6 bases and the J gene end by 0 bases; junction bases not matched to a gene: 14. The CDR3 protein is CASSPAVGQVSSYEQYF. In nucleotides, the CDR3 is TGTGCCAGCTCTCCCGCCGTCGGACAGGTCAGCTCCTACGAGCAGTACTTC. Full variable domain (outside the CDR3, taken from reference TRBV18 and TRBJ2-7): NAGVMQNPRHLVRRRGQEARLRCSPMKGHSHVYWYRQLPEEGLKFMVYLQKENIIDESGMPKERFSAEFPKEGPSILRIQQVVRGDSAAYFCASSPAVGQVSSYEQYFGPGTRLTVT.

This chain uses TRBV24-1 with TRBJ1-4, with TRBD1 matching 7 bases. Germline loops: CDR1 KGHDR, CDR2 SFDVKD. The CDR3 covers 16 residues. With V trimmed by 3 bases and J by 0 bases, 3 bases remained unmatched. The CDR3 spells CATSDGTAATNEKLFF. CDR3 DNA sequence: TGTGCCACCAGTGATGGGACAGCTGCAACTAATGAAAAACTGTTTTTT.

J is TRBJ2-2 and V is TRBV2; D unresolved. The germline V and J ends were trimmed by 7 bases and 4 bases, with 7 bases remaining between them. The CDR3 has 12 residues. Germline CDR1 is SNHLY and CDR2 is FYNNEI. CDR3 amino acids: CASMLGTGELFF. CDR3 nucleotide sequence: TGTGCCAGCATGCTAGGCACCGGGGAGCTGTTTTTT.

This sequence joins TRBV7-6 and TRBJ1-1; 7 nucleotides match TRBD1. J was trimmed by 1 base and V by 1 base; bases with no gene match: 0. Per germline, CDR1 SGHVS and CDR2 FNYEAQ. The CDR3 has 14 residues. For the CDR3, the DNA is TGTGCCAGCAGCTTAGGGACAGGGAACACTGAAGCTTTCTTT. It translates to CASSLGTGNTEAFF.

The chain has TRBV6-4 and TRBJ1-1; D ambiguous. Trimming took 0 bases from V and 2 from J, leaving 19 bases between them. The germline V gene has CDR1 MRHNA and CDR2 SNTAGT. CDR3 length: 18 residues. The CDR3 spells CASSDSPLSGQFNTEAFF. CDR3 DNA: TGTGCCAGCAGTGACTCCCCTTTATCAGGCCAATTTAACACTGAAGCTTTCTTT.

V gene TRBV2 combines with J gene TRBJ2-7; 7 positions agree with TRBD2. This CDR3 region has 15 residues. V dropped 5 bases and J dropped 7; count of bases not matched to a gene: 14. From germline, CDR1 is SNHLY and CDR2 FYNNEI. Written as DNA, the CDR3 is TGTGCCAGCAGTTCCCTTGGCGGGAGATTTGGGGAGCAGTACTTC. It translates to CASSSLGGRFGEQYF.

J is TRBJ2-5 and V is TRBV27; 12 bases map to TRBD1. V lost 1 base, J lost 4 bases, and 4 bases stayed unmatched. This CDR3 is built from 16 residues. Germline CDR1 reads MNHEY; CDR2 reads SMNVEV (reference sequence). CDR3 nucleotides: TGTGCCAGCAGTTTATGGGCGGGACAGGGGGCAGAGACCCAGTACTTC. This encodes CASSLWAGQGAETQYF.